The 16 T cell receptor beta chains below all came from one sample that was sequenced in a study of shared clonotypes between healthy human individuals. Produced via immunoSEQ multiplex PCR; TCRdb's table is partial and in-frame only. The table has about 500,000 clones, 60% to 80% seen once. The sequenced material came from PBMCs. These receptors were collected from a woman aged 40 to 55 in good health. Some clones in this sample may be carry-over from other donors' samples.

The chain has TRBV30 and TRBJ1-2, with a possible D match to TRBD1 (6 bases). Looked up from germline, CDR1 is GTSNPN and CDR2 is SVGIG (reference sequence). This CDR3 has 13 amino acids. The ends were cut back, 3 bases at V and 2 bases at J, with 10 bases in the middle. The CDR3 DNA is TGTGCCTGGAGGATAGGGGGGAACTATGGCTACACCTTC. Translation gives CAWRIGGNYGYTF.

This clone was detected only a few times. The chain couples TRBV7-9 to TRBJ2-2; D perhaps matches TRBD2 (6 bases). V lost 0 bases to trimming and J lost 5 bases, with 16 bases between them. Germline V lookup: CDR1 SEHNR, CDR2 FQNEAQ (reference sequence). This CDR3 region has 17 residues. CDR3 sequence: CASSLAPRLVETGELFF. CDR3 in DNA: TGTGCCAGCAGCTTAGCGCCGAGACTAGTCGAGACCGGGGAGCTGTTTTTT.

The rearrangement joins TRBV6-6 to TRBJ2-1; perhaps TRBD2 as D (6 bases). V was trimmed by 2 bases and J by 8 bases, leaving 16 bases between them. The CDR3 is made up of 15 amino acids. CDR1 is MNHNY and CDR2 is SVGAGI in the germline V gene (reference sequence). CDR3 amino acids: CASSYRWGGEDEQFF. The CDR3 nucleotides are TGTGCCAGCAGTTACAGGTGGGGTGGGGAGGATGAGCAGTTCTTC.

Ten or more counts support this clone. The sample carries other DNA sequences with the same CDR3. The chain recombines TRBV2 with TRBJ2-2; D may be TRBD2 (7 bases). The length of the CDR3 is 13 residues. Germline loops: CDR1 SNHLY, CDR2 FYNNEI. The ends were cut back, 8 bases at V and 4 bases at J, with 11 bases in the middle. The CDR3 DNA follows: TGTGCCAGCGGGGGGGGCTCCACCGGGGAGCTGTTTTTT. Encoded protein: CASGGGSTGELFF.

This chain links TRBV30 with TRBJ1-1, with D unresolved. V was pared by 1 base and J by 3 bases, with 6 bases between. The germline V gene has CDR1 GTSNPN and CDR2 SVGIG (reference sequence). This CDR3 comprises 12 residues. CDR3 sequence: CAWSDGDTEAFF. CDR3 coding DNA: TGTGCCTGGAGTGACGGGGACACTGAAGCTTTCTTT.

About this clone itself: Given a much more abundant clone one base away, this may be a read error. V and J are TRBV29-1 and TRBJ1-2; no firm D call. The CDR3 is made up of 11 amino acids. Germline values: CDR1 SQVTM, CDR2 ANQGSEA. The CDR3 sequence is CSESPNYGHTF. CDR3 DNA: TGCAGCGAGTCCCCAAACTATGGCCACACCTTC.

This clone came up a few times. Since a far larger clone is one base different, this is likely a read error. This chain links TRBV5-6 with TRBJ2-6; 9 bases match TRBD2. This CDR3 has 16 residues. Germline CDR1 is SGHDT and CDR2 is YYEEEE. CDR3 in amino acids: CASGFSGSAGANVLTF. The CDR3 bases are TGTGCCAGCGGCTTTAGCGGGAGCGCTGGGGCCAACGTCCTGACTTTC. Full variable domain (remainder filled in from reference TRBV5-6 and TRBJ2-6): DAGVTQSPTHLIKTRGQQVTLRCSPKSGHDTVSWYQQALGQGPQFIFQYYEEEERQRGNFPDRFSGHQFPNYSSELNVNALLLGDSALYLCASGFSGSAGANVLTFGAGSRLTVL.

The gene calls are TRBV5-1 and TRBJ1-3; D gene ambiguous. Per the germline V gene, CDR1 is SGHRS and CDR2 is YFSETQ. V was shortened by 3 bases and J by 0 bases, with 10 bases between the two germline ends. The CDR3 runs to 15 residues. The CDR3 DNA reads TGCGCCAGCAGCTCCGGGCCTGACTCTGGAAACACCATATATTTT. This translates into CASSSGPDSGNTIYF.

V is TRBV5-1 and J is TRBJ1-2; the D gene is possibly TRBD1 (6 bases). Germline V gene data show CDR1 as SGHRS and CDR2 as YFSETQ. Between the trimmed V and J ends, which lost 4 bases and 5 bases, there was a span of 15 bases. There are 14 residues in the CDR3. CDR3 loop: CASSDTQGPYGYTF. CDR3 coding DNA: TGCGCCAGCAGCGATACACAGGGCCCTTATGGCTACACCTTC.

This sequence joins TRBV4-1 and TRBJ2-7; 7 positions agree with TRBD2. The ends lost 1 base at V and 0 bases at J; junction bases unmatched: 6. This CDR3 spans 16 amino acids. Per germline, CDR1 MGHRA and CDR2 YSYEKL. CDR3 coding DNA: TGCGCCAGCAGCCAAGGAGCTAGCGGAGTCTCCTACGAGCAGTACTTC. It is translated as CASSQGASGVSYEQYF.

This clone has a single count. The chain combines TRBV7-3 with TRBJ1-2; D gene ambiguous. V lost 3 bases and J lost 3, with 8 bases in between. The CDR3 covers 13 residues. Germline CDR1 reads SGHTA; CDR2 reads FQGTGA. In nucleotides, the CDR3 is TGTGCCAGCAGCTTCGGGCCGGACTATGGCTACACCTTC. It encodes CASSFGPDYGYTF.

V is TRBV7-9 and J is TRBJ2-1; TRBD2 is a possible D gene (5 bases). The CDR3 is 12 residues long. V was clipped by 2 bases and J by 8 bases, with 7 bases between them. Germline CDR1 is SEHNR and CDR2 is FQNEAQ (reference sequence). This chain's CDR3 is CASSLLAYEQFF. Here the CDR3 DNA reads TGTGCCAGCAGCTTACTAGCATATGAGCAGTTCTTC. The whole variable domain, remainder taken from reference TRBV7-9 and TRBJ2-1, is DTGVSQNPRHKITKRGQNVTFRCDPISEHNRLYWYRQTLGQGPEFLTYFQNEAQLEKSRLLSDRFSAERPKGSFSTLEIQRTEQGDSAMYLCASSLLAYEQFFGPGTRLTVL.

In regard to this clone: Being one base from a much bigger clone, this may be a read error. The chain joins TRBV6-6 to TRBJ1-2; 8 bases are shared with TRBD1. The trim removed 8 bases at V and 0 bases at J, leaving 8 bases unmatched. CDR1 is MNHNY and CDR2 is SVGAGI in the germline V gene (reference sequence). The CDR3 consists of 15 residues. CDR3 residues: CASGKGQGPNYGYTF. The DNA for the CDR3 is TGTGCCAGCGGAAAAGGACAGGGCCCTAACTATGGCTACACCTTC.

This clone has a single count. The J gene is TRBJ1-1, the V gene TRBV18; D is ambiguous. This CDR3 has 11 residues. Germline V gene data show CDR1 as KGHSH and CDR2 as LQKENI. V was pared by 3 bases and J by 8 bases, with 7 bases between. The CDR3 spells CASSPSEEAFF. In DNA, the CDR3 is TGTGCCAGCTCACCCTCAGAGGAAGCTTTCTTT. Combining the CDR3 with reference TRBV18 and TRBJ1-1 gives the whole variable domain NAGVMQNPRHLVRRRGQEARLRCSPMKGHSHVYWYRQLPEEGLKFMVYLQKENIIDESGMPKERFSAEFPKEGPSILRIQQVVRGDSAAYFCASSPSEEAFFGQGTRLTVV.

This chain uses TRBV6-1 with TRBJ1-4; 7 nucleotides agree with TRBD1. Germline CDR1 reads MNHNS; CDR2 reads SASEGT. Trimming cost V 4 bases and J 7 bases; bases outside gene matches: 3. The CDR3 runs 13 residues. CDR3 bases: TGTGCCAGCAGTGCGACAGGGAGTGAAAAACTGTTTTTT. Translating it yields CASSATGSEKLFF.

The V call is TRBV5-8, the J call TRBJ1-1; tentative D call: TRBD1 (5 bases). Germline-derived CDR1 and CDR2 are SGHTS and YDEGEE. Deletions cut 0 bases from V and 4 bases from J, with 16 bases between. The CDR3 runs to 16 residues. CDR3 bases: TGTGCCAGCAGCTTGGCCGTCGGCCCGAGGGGCACTGAAGCTTTCTTT. Amino acids: CASSLAVGPRGTEAFF.